This TCR beta chain emerged from a study of T cells in Graves' hyperthyroidism and ophthalmopathy. Among the patients, aged 18 to 65, hyperthyroidism was newly diagnosed and had lasted under 2 months. Approximately 9.3 ml of fresh peripheral blood supplied the PBMCs. There were TCR beta CDR3 regions amplified from RNA transcripts. HTBI primers drove first-round RT-PCR of the TCR CDR3. TCRdb independently ran MiXCR on the multiplex PCR reads; one entry per CDR3 protein. The sample contains hundreds of thousands of distinct CDR3 sequences, around 14% of which appear only once. This CDR3 contains 12 residues. Per germline, CDR1 DFQATT and CDR2 SNEGSKA (reference sequence). V was pared by 6 bases and J by 4 bases, with 11 bases between. In this sample, this clonotype turned up many times.

The source is a woman aged 25-40 years with Graves' hyperthyroidism. The rearrangement uses TRBV20-1 and TRBJ2-3, with unresolved D. Sequencing was performed on blood. CDR3 loop: CSAISSADTQYF. The CDR3 nucleotides read TGCAGTGCAATCAGCAGCGCAGATACGCAGTATTTT.